This TCR beta chain was found in a study of T cell responses to AZD1222 COVID-19 vaccine. Germline V CDR1 and CDR2: LNHDA, SQIVND (reference sequence). This CDR3 spans 17 amino acids. V lost 6 bases and J lost 4; bases outside the gene matches: 14. The table came from immunoSEQ multiplex PCR; TCRdb's copy has only in-frame clones and leaves some out. The sample yields about 120,000 clones, 93% seen once. Both about-4-week and about-12-week second-dose recipients were combined. On this clone itself: The antigen remains unidentified.

Study-level results: Epitopes outside B.1.351 and B.1.1.7 mutated regions reportedly drew nearly half of spike TCRs. Spike-specific TCR breadth and depth rose after two AZD1222 doses. Only 5 or 6 AZD1222 recipients were seropositive at baseline.

The gene calls are TRBV19 and TRBJ2-3, with 9 bases identical to TRBD1. The receptor's source is an adult who received the AZD1222 COVID-19 vaccine. This sample comprised peripheral blood, obtained 28 days after the second AZD1222 dose. This CDR3 is CASRPFPGTGRPDTQYF. The CDR3 region has the DNA TGTGCCAGTAGGCCTTTTCCCGGGACAGGGAGGCCAGATACGCAGTATTTT.